This is a list of T cell receptor beta chains from one sample in a study of blood T cells in healthy people across ages. TCRdb ran MiXCR on the 5' RACE reads and lists one entry per CDR3 protein. This sample carries more than 500,000 distinct CDR3 sequences, roughly a quarter of them seen once, and the ten largest clones take 3% to 4%. These data also formed part of another study, on T cells of mothers and their children.

The sequenced sample consisted of blood. These receptors originate from a boy between 2 and 10 years old in good health. The conserved cysteine and the conserved F or W are not part of the CDR3 here. The order of the fields is V gene, J gene, CDR3 protein.

v_call: TRBV11-2
j_call: TRBJ2-1
cdr3_aa: ASSLVALSPSYNEQF

v_call: TRBV7-9
j_call: TRBJ2-3
cdr3_aa: ASSDTKGTGGPDTQY

v_call: TRBV11-2
j_call: TRBJ2-3
cdr3_aa: ASSLNRGPDTQY

v_call: TRBV16
j_call: TRBJ1-6
cdr3_aa: ASSQSPGRLGSHSYNSPLH

v_call: TRBV7-9
j_call: TRBJ2-4
cdr3_aa: ASSLSSLAKNIQY

v_call: TRBV12-3/TRBV12-4
j_call: TRBJ1-1
cdr3_aa: ASSLEVGRGNTEAF

v_call: TRBV29-1
j_call: TRBJ2-3
cdr3_aa: SVGEGANTQY

v_call: TRBV2
j_call: TRBJ1-3
cdr3_aa: ANRLANTIY

v_call: TRBV20-1
j_call: TRBJ2-1
cdr3_aa: SAREPSGNEQF

v_call: TRBV12-3/TRBV12-4
j_call: TRBJ2-3
cdr3_aa: ASSIDTQY

v_call: TRBV6-2/TRBV6-3
j_call: TRBJ1-1
cdr3_aa: ASSYSIRTGPTEAF

v_call: TRBV20-1
j_call: .
cdr3_aa: SASERSTYEQY

v_call: TRBV4-3
j_call: TRBJ2-2
cdr3_aa: ASSQDSTNTGELF

v_call: TRBV18
j_call: TRBJ1-1
cdr3_aa: ASSPGWSPTWAF

v_call: TRBV12-3/TRBV12-4
j_call: TRBJ2-7
cdr3_aa: ASSLRPSGGEQY

v_call: TRBV6-5
j_call: TRBJ1-2
cdr3_aa: ASSYSSGQGGGYT

v_call: TRBV27
j_call: TRBJ2-5
cdr3_aa: ASSFGGIQETQY

v_call: TRBV5-1
j_call: TRBJ2-3
cdr3_aa: ASSLDYATDTQY

v_call: TRBV20-1
j_call: TRBJ2-7
cdr3_aa: SAVRLAPYEQY

v_call: TRBV5-1
j_call: TRBJ2-7
cdr3_aa: ASSLGGQDPWEQY

v_call: TRBV10-3
j_call: TRBJ2-1
cdr3_aa: AISPQLGQGNEQF

v_call: TRBV15
j_call: TRBJ2-1
cdr3_aa: ATSRVAYSYNEQF

v_call: TRBV9
j_call: TRBJ2-1
cdr3_aa: ASSVGAQSSYNEQF

v_call: TRBV7-8
j_call: TRBJ1-4
cdr3_aa: ASSRRGGGINEKLF

v_call: TRBV4-1
j_call: TRBJ1-2
cdr3_aa: ASSRGADRDGYT

v_call: TRBV5-1
j_call: TRBJ2-2
cdr3_aa: ASSPTEGTGELF

v_call: TRBV28
j_call: TRBJ1-2
cdr3_aa: ASSSGTGYT

v_call: TRBV7-2
j_call: TRBJ2-4
cdr3_aa: ASSPRELAKNIQY

v_call: TRBV7-9
j_call: TRBJ2-6
cdr3_aa: ASSLGLGGPSGANVLT

v_call: TRBV13
j_call: TRBJ2-7
cdr3_aa: ASSLLGQGTYEQY

v_call: TRBV28
j_call: TRBJ1-5
cdr3_aa: ASFPEDAHQPQH

v_call: TRBV25-1
j_call: TRBJ2-4
cdr3_aa: ASSEQGLAKNIQY

v_call: TRBV5-1
j_call: TRBJ2-3
cdr3_aa: ASSLLGTSGSTDTQY

v_call: TRBV5-1
j_call: TRBJ2-7
cdr3_aa: ASSPFGPREQY

v_call: TRBV5-6
j_call: TRBJ2-5
cdr3_aa: ASSEGQGAYETQY

v_call: TRBV2
j_call: TRBJ2-5
cdr3_aa: ASNIAGGLETQY

v_call: TRBV5-1
j_call: TRBJ2-3
cdr3_aa: ASSSRTSGVTDTQY

v_call: TRBV15
j_call: TRBJ2-4
cdr3_aa: ATSRDRGPKNIQY

v_call: TRBV29-1
j_call: TRBJ1-2
cdr3_aa: SVDTVGYT

v_call: TRBV27
j_call: .
cdr3_aa: ASSFTGVVRPYEQY

v_call: TRBV20-1
j_call: TRBJ2-1
cdr3_aa: SAQRTTRRVQF

v_call: TRBV6-5
j_call: TRBJ2-1
cdr3_aa: ASSYSISSSGSYNEQF

v_call: TRBV7-3
j_call: TRBJ2-3
cdr3_aa: ASSRSGGVTDTQY